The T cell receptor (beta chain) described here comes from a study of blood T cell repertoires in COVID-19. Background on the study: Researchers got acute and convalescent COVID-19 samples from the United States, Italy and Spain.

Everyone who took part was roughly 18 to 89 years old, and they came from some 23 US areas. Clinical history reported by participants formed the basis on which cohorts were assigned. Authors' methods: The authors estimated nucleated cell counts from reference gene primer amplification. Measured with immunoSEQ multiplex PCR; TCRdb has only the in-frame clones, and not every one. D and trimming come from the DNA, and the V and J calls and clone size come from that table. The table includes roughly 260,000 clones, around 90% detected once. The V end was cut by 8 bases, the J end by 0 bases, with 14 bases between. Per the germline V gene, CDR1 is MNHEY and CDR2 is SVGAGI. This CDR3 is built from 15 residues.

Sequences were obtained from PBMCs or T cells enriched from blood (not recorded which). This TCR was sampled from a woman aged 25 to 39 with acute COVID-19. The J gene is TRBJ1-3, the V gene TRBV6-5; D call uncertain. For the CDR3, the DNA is TGTGCCAGCGCCAAAGGGAGCACCTCTGGAAACACCATATATTTT. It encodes CASAKGSTSGNTIYF.